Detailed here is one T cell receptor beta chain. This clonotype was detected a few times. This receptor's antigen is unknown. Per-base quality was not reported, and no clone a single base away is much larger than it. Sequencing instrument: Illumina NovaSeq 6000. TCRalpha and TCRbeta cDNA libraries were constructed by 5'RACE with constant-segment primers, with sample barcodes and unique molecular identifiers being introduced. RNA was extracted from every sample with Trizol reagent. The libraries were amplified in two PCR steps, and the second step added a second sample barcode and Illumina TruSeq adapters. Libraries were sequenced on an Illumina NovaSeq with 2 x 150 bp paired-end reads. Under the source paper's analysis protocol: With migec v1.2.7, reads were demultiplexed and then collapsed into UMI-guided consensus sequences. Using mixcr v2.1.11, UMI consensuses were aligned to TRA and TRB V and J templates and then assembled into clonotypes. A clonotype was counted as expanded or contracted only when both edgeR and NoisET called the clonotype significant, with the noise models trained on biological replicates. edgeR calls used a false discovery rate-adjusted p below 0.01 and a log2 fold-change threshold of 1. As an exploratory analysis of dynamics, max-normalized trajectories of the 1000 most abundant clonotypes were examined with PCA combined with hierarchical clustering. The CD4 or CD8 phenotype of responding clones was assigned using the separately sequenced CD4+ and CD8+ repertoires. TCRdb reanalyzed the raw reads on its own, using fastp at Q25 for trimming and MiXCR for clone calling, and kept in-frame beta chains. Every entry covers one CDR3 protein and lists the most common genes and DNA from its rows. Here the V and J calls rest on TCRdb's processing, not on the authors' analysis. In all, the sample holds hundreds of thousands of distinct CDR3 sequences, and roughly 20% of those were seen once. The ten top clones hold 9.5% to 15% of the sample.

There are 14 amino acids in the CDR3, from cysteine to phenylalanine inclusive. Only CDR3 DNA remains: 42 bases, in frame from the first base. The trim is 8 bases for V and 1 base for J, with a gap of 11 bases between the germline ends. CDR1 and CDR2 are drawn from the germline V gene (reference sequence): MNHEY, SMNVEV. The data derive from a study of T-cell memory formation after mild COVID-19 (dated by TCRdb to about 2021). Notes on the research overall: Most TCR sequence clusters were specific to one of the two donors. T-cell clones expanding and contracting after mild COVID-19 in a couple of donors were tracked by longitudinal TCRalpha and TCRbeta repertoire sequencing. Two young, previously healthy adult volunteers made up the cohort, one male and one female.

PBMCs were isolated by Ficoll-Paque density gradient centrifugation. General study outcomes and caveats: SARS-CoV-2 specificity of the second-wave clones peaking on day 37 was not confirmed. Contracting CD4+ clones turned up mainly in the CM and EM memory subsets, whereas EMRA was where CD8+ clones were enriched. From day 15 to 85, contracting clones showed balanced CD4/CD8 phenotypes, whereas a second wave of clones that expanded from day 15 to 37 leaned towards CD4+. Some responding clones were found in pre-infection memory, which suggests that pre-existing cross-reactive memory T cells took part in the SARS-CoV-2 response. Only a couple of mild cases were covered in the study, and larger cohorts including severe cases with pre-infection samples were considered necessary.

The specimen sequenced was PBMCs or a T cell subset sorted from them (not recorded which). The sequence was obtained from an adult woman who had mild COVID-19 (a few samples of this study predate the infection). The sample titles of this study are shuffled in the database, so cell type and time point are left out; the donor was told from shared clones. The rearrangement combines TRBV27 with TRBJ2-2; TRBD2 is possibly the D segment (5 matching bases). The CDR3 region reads CASSSSLNTGELFF. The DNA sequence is TGTGCCAGCTCCTCTAGCCTGAACACCGGGGAGCTGTTTTTT.